These 29 T cell receptor beta chains were all obtained from the same sample, sequenced in a study of T-cell reconstitution after alpha-beta-depleted transplantation in children. Construction of the TCRbeta library involved unique molecular identifiers. TCRdb re-called the PCR reads through MiXCR, storing one row per CDR3 protein. The table has around 490,000 distinct CDR3 sequences, about an eighth seen once; the top ten hold about 14%. Here the sequenced sample was PBMCs, mostly from graft donor cells, taken 180 days after TCRalphabeta/CD19-depleted stem cell transplant. All receptors come from a female patient under 10 years old who had a stem cell transplant for aplastic anemia, so the T cells may come from the graft donor.

The chain is built from TRBV6-5 and TRBJ2-3, with 14 bases that match TRBD2. This CDR3 spans 17 amino acids. J gave up 4 bases and V 7 bases, and 10 bases lay outside the gene matches. From germline, CDR1 is MNHEY and CDR2 SVGAGI. In DNA, the CDR3 is TGTGCCAGCACCAGTTTCGGGACTAGCGGGAGCCCAGATACGCAGTATTTT. This sequence encodes CASTSFGTSGSPDTQYF.

This clonotype was picked up a small number of times. The chain carries TRBV20-1 and TRBJ2-2; no firm D call. V shed 2 bases and J shed 0 bases, with 10 bases lying between them. Looked up from germline, CDR1 is DFQATT and CDR2 is SNEGSKA (reference sequence). The CDR3 is 15 amino acids. The CDR3 reads CSARRTYSNTGELFF. The CDR3 nucleotides read TGCAGTGCTAGAAGGACCTATTCGAACACCGGGGAGCTGTTTTTT.

In its sample, this clonotype was seen a few times. The chain uses TRBV11-2 and TRBJ2-7; D might be TRBD1 or TRBD2, each matching 6 bases. From germline, CDR1 is SGHAT and CDR2 FQNNGV. Trimming removed 2 bases at V and 3 bases at J, with 14 bases between. The CDR3 spans 15 residues. The DNA of the CDR3 is TGTGCCAGCAGCTTACGGGCCAGGGGAGGCTACGAGCAGTACTTC. Translated, it gives CASSLRARGGYEQYF.

This clonotype was counted between two and nine times. The rearrangement links TRBV6-1 to TRBJ2-1, with 11 bases fitting TRBD2. Germline CDR1 MNHNS, CDR2 SASEGT. Trimming cost V 7 bases and J 3 bases; bases outside gene matches: 5. The CDR3 totals 15 residues. The CDR3 loop reads CASTVSGRDYNEQFF. The CDR3 DNA follows: TGTGCCAGCACCGTTAGCGGGAGGGACTACAATGAGCAGTTCTTC.

This clonotype has a handful of counts. V and J are TRBV20-1 and TRBJ2-4, with D perhaps matching TRBD1 (5 bases). Trimming took off 4 bases at V and 1 base at J, with 5 bases between the two ends. The CDR3 covers 12 residues. Per the germline V gene, CDR1 is DFQATT and CDR2 is SNEGSKA (reference sequence). The CDR3 region has the DNA TGCAGTGCTAACAGGGCCAAAAACATTCAGTACTTC. Amino acids: CSANRAKNIQYF.

The V and J genes are TRBV11-2 and TRBJ1-1; D is unresolved. Germline loops: CDR1 SGHAT, CDR2 FQNNGV. The CDR3 is 13 residues long. Trimming pared 5 bases from V and 5 bases from J, leaving 12 bases between. CDR3 residues: CASSIGFWTEAFF. The CDR3 region has the DNA TGTGCCAGCAGCATAGGGTTTTGGACTGAAGCTTTCTTT.

This clonotype was recorded a few times. V and J are TRBV29-1 and TRBJ2-1; D perhaps matches TRBD1 (6 bases). V was pared by 6 bases and J by 9 bases, with 15 bases between. Germline lookup yields CDR1 SQVTM and CDR2 ANQGSEA. The CDR3 loop spans 12 amino acids. CDR3 sequence (DNA): TGCAGCGTCGGGACACTGGTCTTTGAGCAGTTCTTC. Residues: CSVGTLVFEQFF.

The chain couples TRBV24-1 to TRBJ2-6; D might be TRBD1 (5 bases). The V end was cut by 6 bases, the J end by 4 bases, with 9 bases between. The CDR3 runs to 14 residues. The germline gives CDR1 KGHDR, CDR2 SFDVKD. The CDR3 coding sequence is TGTGCCACCAGTCAAGGGGTGGGGGCCAACGTCCTGACTTTC. It yields the protein CATSQGVGANVLTF.

This clonotype has more than one count but fewer than ten. The chain uses TRBV29-1 and TRBJ2-6; D is possibly TRBD1 (5 bases). This CDR3 is 13 amino acids long. The germline V gene encodes CDR1 SQVTM and CDR2 ANQGSEA. Deletions cut 2 bases from V and 8 bases from J, with 10 bases between. CDR3 nucleotide sequence: TGCAGCGTTGAACCCCAGGGATCCAACGTCCTGACTTTC. Translated, it gives CSVEPQGSNVLTF. Supplemented by reference TRBV29-1 and TRBJ2-6, the full variable domain reads SAVISQKPSRDICQRGTSLTIQCQVDSQVTMMFWYRQQPGQSLTLIATANQGSEATYESGFVIDKFPISRPNLTFSTLTVSNMSPEDSSIYLCSVEPQGSNVLTFGAGSRLTVL.

The gene calls are TRBV7-3 and TRBJ2-3; 8 positions match TRBD1. The germline V gene has CDR1 SGHTA and CDR2 FQGTGA. CDR3 length: 15 residues. The junction had 7 bases not matched to a gene; V was cut back by 4 bases and J by 4 bases. CDR3 DNA sequence: TGTGCCAGCAGCTCCCCTGGACAGGGAGCAGATACGCAGTATTTT. This gives the protein CASSSPGQGADTQYF.

This clonotype was observed at least ten times. The chain uses TRBV29-1 and TRBJ2-7, with TRBD2 identical over 11 bases. Germline-derived CDR1 and CDR2 are SQVTM and ANQGSEA. The CDR3 contains 14 residues. V lost 6 bases and J lost 1; bases outside the gene matches: 5. CDR3 nucleotide sequence: TGCAGCGTCCGCCTAGCGGGAGGTTCCTACGAGCAGTACGTC. This encodes CSVRLAGGSYEQYV.

This clonotype was found a few times. The rearrangement joins TRBV7-9 to TRBJ2-3; D is uncertain. The CDR3 spans 15 residues. Trimming pared 5 bases from V and 3 bases from J, leaving 15 bases between. The germline V gene has CDR1 SEHNR and CDR2 FQNEAQ (reference sequence). The CDR3 DNA reads TGTGCCAGCAGCCCAAGGGTAGCAGGTACAGATACGCAGTATTTT. This codes for CASSPRVAGTDTQYF.

This clonotype has a handful of counts. The CDR3 spells CSATHNLRLAAYNEQFF. CDR3 nucleotides: TGCAGTGCCACGCATAACCTCAGACTAGCGGCCTACAATGAGCAGTTCTTC. The chain links TRBV20-1 to TRBJ2-1, with 9 bases that match TRBD2. Germline V lookup: CDR1 DFQATT, CDR2 SNEGSKA (reference sequence). The length of the CDR3 is 17 residues. The junction had 14 bases not matched to a gene; V was cut back by 6 bases and J by 2 bases.

This clonotype turned up a few times. The V gene is TRBV29-1, the J gene TRBJ2-1, with TRBD2 matching over 13 bases. The CDR3 is 17 amino acids. Germline CDR1 and CDR2: SQVTM and ANQGSEA. After removal of 5 bases from V and 7 bases from J, the junction contained 14 bases not matched to a gene. CDR3 coding DNA: TGCAGCGTTTTGGTGACTAGCGGGAGGCGGGACAGGAATGAGCAGTTCTTC. Translating it yields CSVLVTSGRRDRNEQFF.

This clonotype was seen more than once but under ten times. This chain links TRBV7-6 with TRBJ2-5; 9 bases agree with TRBD2. Trimming cost V 4 bases and J 3 bases; bases outside gene matches: 3. CDR1 SGHVS and CDR2 FNYEAQ come from the germline V gene. The CDR3 is 14 amino acids. The CDR3 region is CASSCRLAEETQYF. The CDR3 region has the DNA TGTGCCAGCAGCTGTCGACTAGCGGAAGAGACCCAGTACTTC.

This clonotype came up many times. This chain joins TRBV6-5 and TRBJ1-5; a possible D gene is TRBD1 (6 bases). V was cut by 10 bases and J by 2 bases, with 9 bases left in between. Germline assignment: CDR1 MNHEY and CDR2 SVGAGI. This CDR3 contains 12 residues. In DNA form, the CDR3 reads TGTGCCACCAGGACAGGCAATCAGCCCCAGCATTTT. Protein sequence: CATRTGNQPQHF.

The chain combines TRBV28 with TRBJ2-7; D gene uncertain. This CDR3 has 12 residues. Trimming cost V 5 bases and J 4 bases, with 9 bases left between them. Germline V CDR1 and CDR2: MDHEN, SYDVKM. This chain's CDR3 is CASSPYRYEQYF. CDR3 nucleotide sequence: TGTGCCAGCAGTCCCTACCGATACGAGCAGTACTTC. Complete variable domain (other parts from reference TRBV28 and TRBJ2-7): DVKVTQSSRYLVKRTGEKVFLECVQDMDHENMFWYRQDPGLGLRLIYFSYDVKMKEKGDIPEGYSVSREKKERFSLILESASTNQTSMYLCASSPYRYEQYFGPGTRLTVT.

Ten or more counts support this clonotype. This chain uses TRBV15 with TRBJ1-5; D not certain. The ends were cut back, 2 bases at V and 0 bases at J, with 14 bases in the middle. The CDR3 spans 17 residues. The germline V gene has CDR1 LNHNV and CDR2 YYDKDF (reference sequence). CDR3 sequence: CATSRKRETYSNQPQHF. CDR3 nucleotide sequence: TGTGCCACCAGCAGAAAGCGGGAAACCTATAGCAATCAGCCCCAGCATTTT.

This rearrangement joins TRBV4-3 to TRBJ1-2; D is unclear. The V gene lost 1 base and the J gene lost 4 bases, with 13 bases spanning the gap. The CDR3 has 15 amino acids. Germline V gives CDR1 LGHNA, CDR2 YSLEER. The CDR3 sequence is CASSQGTARTYGYTF. CDR3 in DNA: TGCGCCAGCAGCCAAGGTACCGCCCGCACCTATGGCTACACCTTC.

The chain uses TRBV12-3 or TRBV12-4 and TRBJ2-3; 8 bases are shared with TRBD1. CDR3 length: 12 residues. Germline trimming cut 10 bases from V and 7 bases from J; bases unmatched to any gene: 7. In DNA, the CDR3 is TGTGCCACCCGGGACAGGTTTAATACGCAGTATTTT. Amino acids: CATRDRFNTQYF.

This clonotype was seen ten or more times. CDR3 protein: CASSLWTSGGAYEQYF. CDR3 coding DNA: TGTGCCAGCAGTTTATGGACTAGCGGGGGGGCCTACGAGCAGTACTTC. V is TRBV28 and J is TRBJ2-7, with 14 bases fitting TRBD2. CDR1 and CDR2 from the germline V gene are MDHEN and SYDVKM. V lost 0 bases to trimming and J lost 2 bases; unmatched junction nucleotides: 0. The length of the CDR3 is 16 residues.

The table lists this clonotype with a few counts. This chain uses TRBV4-3 with TRBJ1-1; no reliable D call. The V end was cut by 6 bases, the J end by 11 bases, with 16 bases between. The CDR3 extends over 12 amino acids. CDR1 and CDR2 from the germline V gene are LGHNA and YSLEER. The CDR3 DNA follows: TGCGCCAGCAGACGGACCCGAGGCAGGGCTTTCTTT. The encoded protein is CASRRTRGRAFF.

This chain uses TRBV5-1 with TRBJ2-1, with D possibly being TRBD2 (5 bases). This CDR3 comprises 16 residues. Trimming took off 2 bases at V and 1 base at J, with 13 bases between the two ends. Germline V gene sequence: CDR1 SGHRS, CDR2 YFSETQ. The CDR3 DNA follows: TGCGCCAGCAGCTTCGGTCTCTCGGGGTCCTACAATGAGCAGTTCTTC. Encoded protein: CASSFGLSGSYNEQFF.

This clonotype was recorded many times. The chain has TRBV20-1 and TRBJ2-5, with a tentative D call TRBD1 (5 bases). Between the trimmed V and J ends, which lost 1 base and 2 bases, there was a span of 8 bases. Germline CDR1 reads DFQATT; CDR2 reads SNEGSKA (reference sequence). The CDR3 consists of 13 residues. The CDR3 nucleotides are TGCAGTGCTAGAGGAGACAGACAAGAGACCCAGTACTTC. Protein sequence: CSARGDRQETQYF.

This clonotype was seen a few times. This rearrangement joins TRBV5-1 to TRBJ2-3, with 8 bases that match TRBD2. Germline V CDR1 and CDR2: SGHRS, YFSETQ. The CDR3 consists of 17 residues. V lost 0 bases, J lost 2 bases, and 8 bases stayed unmatched. DNA of the CDR3: TGCGCCAGCAGCTTGGACTCGAGACTAGCGCCCACAGATACGCAGTATTTT. It encodes CASSLDSRLAPTDTQYF.

The chain combines TRBV5-1 with TRBJ1-2, with D hard to call. V gave up 2 bases and J gave up 2 bases, with 10 bases separating them. Germline CDR1 reads SGHRS; CDR2 reads YFSETQ. CDR3 length: 14 amino acids. The CDR3 here is CASSFRDENYGYTF. DNA for the CDR3: TGCGCCAGCAGCTTCCGAGACGAAAACTATGGCTACACCTTC.

This clonotype was observed a handful of times. The CDR3, as DNA: TGTGCCAGCAGCACGTCGGGACAGGTCCCTAATCAGCCCCAGCATTTT. It translates to CASSTSGQVPNQPQHF. The chain joins TRBV21-1 to TRBJ1-5; the tabulated D call, TRBD1, remains unverified against the DNA. TRBV21-1 is deemed a pseudogene. This CDR3 contains 16 residues.

This clonotype was seen more than once but under ten times. This chain connects TRBV20-1 to TRBJ1-6; D call uncertain. Trimming stripped 4 bases from V and 5 bases from J, with 18 bases between. Germline values: CDR1 DFQATT, CDR2 SNEGSKA (reference sequence). This CDR3 region has 16 residues. This CDR3 is CSAKGYTGFNNSPLHF. CDR3 in DNA: TGCAGTGCTAAGGGTTATACCGGGTTCAATAATTCACCCCTCCACTTT.

This clonotype was seen only a few times. V usage is TRBV28 and J usage is TRBJ1-2; 9 nucleotides align to TRBD1. V trimming: 4 bases; J trimming: 8 bases; junction bases outside the gene matches: 8. The germline V gene encodes CDR1 MDHEN and CDR2 SYDVKM. This CDR3 region has 14 residues. The CDR3 nucleotides read TGTGCCAGCAGTTGGACAGGGGAGAGGAGGGGCTACACCTTC. This encodes CASSWTGERRGYTF.